In this sample, the clone carrying this TCR beta chain turned up a few times. These data are taken from a study of cytotoxic CD8 clonotypes in ibrutinib-treated CLL. The repertoire was sequenced with immunoSEQ multiplex PCR; TCRdb's copy has only in-frame clones and lacks some. This sample has around 160,000 clones, with nearly 90% found just once. This sequence was found in a human donor with chronic lymphocytic leukemia. Sequenced here: PBMCs, sampled at disease progression, from a patient treated with ibrutinib.

The CDR3: CASSGRTEAFF. CDR3 coding DNA: TGTGCCAGCAGTGGGCGGACTGAAGCTTTCTTT. The chain links TRBV27 to TRBJ1-1; D gene uncertain. The germline gives CDR1 MNHEY, CDR2 SMNVEV (reference sequence). The CDR3 has 11 residues. Trimming cost V 5 bases and J 5 bases, with 6 bases left between them.